This is a list of T cell receptor beta chains from one sample in a study of response to subunit inactivated influenza vaccine. TCRdb re-called the RT-PCR reads with MiXCR, one entry per CDR3 protein. Here the sample spans approximately 530,000 distinct CDR3 sequences, less than 10% being singletons. The sequencing here drew on PBMCs from blood, taken roughly 24 months after vaccination. Receptor source: a man aged 45-69 years who received an inactivated influenza vaccine. The CDR3 runs from the conserved cysteine through the conserved F or W. Each record gives: clone size, J gene, D gene, V gene, CDR3 protein, CDR3 DNA. D genes are given only for firm matches. Clone size appears in some rows only: once, few, many, or a class for an expanded clone.

abundance: many; j_gene: TRBJ1-2; d_gene: TRBD1; v_gene: TRBV27; CDR3aa: CASSLHGQGNYGYTF; CDR3nt: TGTGCCAGCAGTTTACACGGACAGGGGAACTATGGCTACACCTTC
abundance: many; j_gene: TRBJ2-1; d_gene: TRBD2; v_gene: TRBV7-9; CDR3aa: CASSPGGFYNEQFF; CDR3nt: TGTGCCAGCAGCCCCGGGGGGTTTTACAATGAGCAGTTCTTC
abundance: NA; j_gene: TRBJ2-1; d_gene: NA; v_gene: TRBV5-1; CDR3aa: CASSADSPSWEQFF; CDR3nt: TGCGCCAGCAGCGCGGACTCGCCGTCGTGGGAGCAGTTCTTC
abundance: NA; j_gene: TRBJ2-1; d_gene: NA; v_gene: TRBV13; CDR3aa: CASSLGIDEQFF; CDR3nt: TGTGCCAGCAGCTTAGGCATAGACGAGCAGTTCTTC
abundance: NA; j_gene: TRBJ2-1; d_gene: NA; v_gene: TRBV3-1; CDR3aa: CASRRGWDYNEQFF; CDR3nt: TGTGCCAGCAGAAGAGGGTGGGATTACAATGAGCAGTTCTTC
abundance: NA; j_gene: TRBJ2-1; d_gene: NA; v_gene: TRBV4-3; CDR3aa: CASSQDWTGKPWEQFF; CDR3nt: TGCGCCAGCAGCCAAGATTGGACGGGGAAACCATGGGAGCAGTTCTTC
abundance: NA; j_gene: TRBJ2-2; d_gene: NA; v_gene: TRBV20-1; CDR3aa: CSASGFHGELFF; CDR3nt: TGCAGTGCTAGTGGCTTTCACGGGGAGCTGTTTTTT
abundance: NA; j_gene: TRBJ1-2; d_gene: TRBD1; v_gene: TRBV4-3; CDR3aa: CASSQDRGRDGYTF; CDR3nt: TGCGCCAGCAGCCAAGACAGGGGGCGAGATGGCTACACCTTC
abundance: few; j_gene: TRBJ1-1; d_gene: TRBD1; v_gene: TRBV6-5; CDR3aa: CASSFLQGSTEAFF; CDR3nt: TGTGCCAGCAGTTTCCTACAGGGGTCCACTGAAGCTTTCTTT
abundance: NA; j_gene: TRBJ2-1; d_gene: TRBD2; v_gene: TRBV11-2; CDR3aa: CASSLDLSGRAPGEQFF; CDR3nt: TGTGCCAGCAGCTTAGATCTCAGCGGGAGGGCCCCGGGGGAGCAGTTCTTC
abundance: few; j_gene: TRBJ2-1; d_gene: TRBD2; v_gene: TRBV20-1; CDR3aa: CSASPSGNYNEQFF; CDR3nt: TGCAGTGCTAGCCCTAGCGGGAACTACAATGAGCAGTTCTTC
abundance: few; j_gene: TRBJ1-1; d_gene: NA; v_gene: TRBV7-9; CDR3aa: CASSRSRTEAFF; CDR3nt: TGTGCCAGCAGCCGCAGTCGGACTGAAGCTTTCTTT
abundance: few; j_gene: TRBJ1-3; d_gene: NA; v_gene: TRBV20-1; CDR3aa: CSARDVVNSGNTIYF; CDR3nt: TGCAGTGCTAGAGATGTGGTAAACTCTGGAAACACCATATATTTT
abundance: NA; j_gene: TRBJ2-7; d_gene: NA; v_gene: TRBV12-3/TRBV12-4; CDR3aa: CASSLVESGEQYF; CDR3nt: TGTGCCAGCAGTTTAGTGGAAAGTGGCGAGCAGTACTTC
abundance: few; j_gene: TRBJ2-7; d_gene: NA; v_gene: TRBV7-2; CDR3aa: CASSTPLAPQYF; CDR3nt: TGTGCCAGCAGCACACCACTAGCTCCCCAGTACTTC
abundance: few; j_gene: TRBJ2-7; d_gene: NA; v_gene: TRBV4-2; CDR3aa: CASSQDPLTNEQYF; CDR3nt: TGTGCCAGCAGCCAAGATCCTCTTACAAACGAGCAGTACTTC
abundance: few; j_gene: TRBJ1-1; d_gene: TRBD1; v_gene: TRBV5-1; CDR3aa: CASSLGTGEGAFF; CDR3nt: TGCGCCAGCAGCTTGGGGACAGGGGAAGGAGCTTTCTTT
abundance: NA; j_gene: TRBJ1-1; d_gene: NA; v_gene: TRBV7-9; CDR3aa: CASSFSSEAFF; CDR3nt: TGTGCCAGCAGCTTTAGCAGTGAAGCTTTCTTT
abundance: few; j_gene: TRBJ2-6; d_gene: NA; v_gene: TRBV5-1; CDR3aa: CASSEQGTGANVLTF; CDR3nt: TGCGCCAGCAGCGAACAGGGAACTGGGGCCAACGTCCTGACTTTC
abundance: NA; j_gene: TRBJ1-1; d_gene: TRBD1; v_gene: TRBV12-3/TRBV12-4; CDR3aa: CASSKTGASRNTEAFF; CDR3nt: TGTGCCAGCAGCAAGACAGGGGCCTCGAGAAACACTGAAGCTTTCTTT
abundance: many; j_gene: TRBJ1-1; d_gene: NA; v_gene: TRBV10-3; CDR3aa: CAISGSPGDTEAFF; CDR3nt: TGTGCCATCAGTGGATCGCCCGGGGACACTGAAGCTTTCTTT
abundance: NA; j_gene: TRBJ1-5; d_gene: TRBD1; v_gene: TRBV7-9; CDR3aa: CASSSQTGRSNQPQHF; CDR3nt: TGTGCCAGCAGCTCTCAGACAGGGAGAAGCAATCAGCCCCAGCATTTT
abundance: many; j_gene: TRBJ1-2; d_gene: NA; v_gene: TRBV20-1; CDR3aa: CSAGPALYGYTF; CDR3nt: TGCAGTGCTGGGCCAGCGCTCTATGGCTACACCTTC
abundance: few; j_gene: TRBJ1-6; d_gene: NA; v_gene: TRBV4-1; CDR3aa: CASSPYPSGGIDNSPLHF; CDR3nt: TGCGCCAGCAGCCCCTACCCGTCGGGGGGCATCGATAATTCACCCCTCCACTTT
abundance: many; j_gene: TRBJ2-7; d_gene: NA; v_gene: TRBV27; CDR3aa: CASSLAGMTSEQYF; CDR3nt: TGTGCCAGCAGTTTAGCAGGGATGACGAGCGAGCAGTACTTC
abundance: NA; j_gene: TRBJ1-2; d_gene: NA; v_gene: TRBV2; CDR3aa: CASSDVGVYGYTF; CDR3nt: TGTGCCAGCAGTGACGTCGGCGTCTATGGCTACACCTTC
abundance: NA; j_gene: TRBJ2-7; d_gene: TRBD2; v_gene: TRBV20-1; CDR3aa: CSAREPGGLPYEQYF; CDR3nt: TGCAGTGCTAGAGAGCCGGGAGGACTCCCCTACGAGCAGTACTTC
abundance: few; j_gene: TRBJ2-3; d_gene: TRBD2; v_gene: TRBV5-1; CDR3aa: CATAGGLTDTQYF; CDR3nt: TGCGCTACAGCGGGGGGCTTAACAGATACGCAGTATTTT
abundance: many; j_gene: TRBJ1-1; d_gene: NA; v_gene: TRBV12-3/TRBV12-4; CDR3aa: CASSLGHQNTEAFF; CDR3nt: TGTGCCAGCAGTCTCGGACACCAGAACACTGAAGCTTTCTTT
abundance: NA; j_gene: TRBJ1-1; d_gene: NA; v_gene: TRBV28; CDR3aa: CASSLRGGPKAEAFF; CDR3nt: TGTGCCAGCAGTTTACGCGGGGGCCCAAAAGCTGAAGCTTTCTTT